This TCR beta chain was found in a study of T cells expressing NK-cell markers (dated by TCRdb to about 2020). In terms of the full investigation: Three sorted T-cell subsets (CD3+CD56+NKG2C+, CD3+CD56+NKG2C- and CD3+CD56-NKG2C+) from about 8 donors had their TCR beta-chain repertoires profiled. Among the eight sequenced donors, seven were HCMV-seropositive and one was HCMV-seronegative. Randomly selected healthy volunteers, three men and five women, were used as the eight sequenced donors. The libraries were sequenced on Illumina HiSeq 2000/2500, MiSeq or NextSeq, producing 2 x 150 bp reads. General study outcomes and caveats: In six donors, the dominant CD3+CD56+NKG2C+ clonotypes were among the top 10 CD8+ clonotypes and accounted for about 1.0-7.0% of CD8+ T cells. Those dominant clonotypes were again the most abundant among CD3+CD56-NKG2C+ cells in a handful of donors, at about 28.3-65%. It remained unclear whether the expanded NKG2C-expressing T cell clones were specific for HCMV antigens.

The sequencer was an Illumina HiSeq 2000. The TCR beta cDNA libraries were made using 5'RACE template switching, a step that added both a universal primer site and unique molecular identifiers. cDNA synthesis was primed from the TCR beta constant segment, followed by two successive PCR amplification steps. The authors' pipeline ran thus. MIGEC was used to demultiplex reads and group reads by UMI, and MiTCR was used to assemble and quantify clonotypes. Only TCR cDNA sequences supported by at least two reads were kept to exclude erroneous sequences. Downstream repertoire analysis used the tcR package, and clonotypes were matched across fractions by CDR3 nucleotide sequence plus V segment. VDJmatch was used to annotate antigen specificity against VDJdb, with one amino acid substitution in CDR3 allowed. One entry per CDR3 protein sequence results from the TCRdb reprocessing of the reads, with DNA left out. TCRdb, not the original authors, processed these V and J calls. The table kept for this sample lists about 150,000 distinct CDR3 sequences. The top ten hold around 20% of the sample.

As to this clonotype: The antigen it recognizes is unknown.

From the cysteine through the phenylalanine, the CDR3 covers 16 amino acids. DNA is not recorded here. HCMV-specific IgG was detected in serum with a commercial ELISA kit to determine HCMV serostatus. Ficoll density gradient centrifugation was used to isolate peripheral blood mononuclear cells from blood. The receptor comes from a man aged 18-75 years in good health. The chain is encoded by TRBV12-3 or TRBV12-4 joined to TRBJ1-1; TCRdb reports TRBD1, a call that lacks DNA to check it against. What was sequenced was blood T cells: a sorted CD56 or NKG2C T cell subset, CD4+ or CD8+ T cells, or bulk PBMC T cells (not recorded which). The CDR3 protein is CASRSGTGGLLGEAFF.